Listed below are T cell receptor beta chains from one sample, sequenced in a study of CD4 T cell repertoires in COVID-19. Sequencing was performed with immunoSEQ multiplex PCR; in TCRdb, only in-frame clones are kept and a portion is missing. This repertoire shows over 75,000 clones, 83% found once; its top ten account for 0.45% to 0.7%. The sequencing here drew on CD4+ T cells from peripheral blood, taken after recovery from COVID-19. These receptors were obtained from a human donor who had COVID-19. The CDR3 runs from the conserved cysteine through the conserved F or W. The D gene is left open where the match is weak. Expanded clones are given a class, and other clones once, few, many or no size at all.

J gene,clone size,V gene,D gene,CDR3 DNA,CDR3 protein
TRBJ2-5,-,TRBV20-1,-,TGCAGTGCTAGACCCTGGGAGACCCAGTACTTC,CSARPWETQYF
TRBJ2-7,-,TRBV11-2,-,TGTGCCAGCAGCTTAACCAGGGGTAGTTACGACGAGCAGTACTTC,CASSLTRGSYDEQYF
TRBJ1-1,few,TRBV7-9,TRBD1,TGTGCCAGCAGCTTTTACAGGGGCAGTATGAACACTGAAGCTTTCTTT,CASSFYRGSMNTEAFF
TRBJ1-3,once,TRBV6-6,-,TGTGCCAGCAGTGCACGGGGTCTTGGAAACACCATATATTTT,CASSARGLGNTIYF
TRBJ2-5,-,TRBV6-1,TRBD1,TGTGCCAGCAGGGAAGCCGGGACAGGGGCTTTTAATTCCCAGTACTTC,CASREAGTGAFNSQYF
TRBJ2-7,-,TRBV13,-,TGTGCCAGCAGCTTAGCTTTGACGGACACCTACGAGCAGTACTTC,CASSLALTDTYEQYF
TRBJ2-7,-,TRBV7-2,TRBD1,TGTGCCAGCAGCTCGGGGCAGGGGGCCGCCTACGAGCAGTACTTC,CASSSGQGAAYEQYF
TRBJ2-3,-,TRBV5-1,-,TGCGCCAGCAGCAACGGACCAACAGATACGCAGTATTTT,CASSNGPTDTQYF
TRBJ1-2,-,TRBV28,TRBD1,TGTGCCAGCATCCCACCCCCCGGGACAGGGGATCGTTATGGCTACACCTTC,CASIPPPGTGDRYGYTF
TRBJ2-1,-,TRBV25-1,TRBD1,TGTGCCAGCAGGGGGACAGGGGGGCACGACGATGAGCAGTTCTTC,CASRGTGGHDDEQFF
TRBJ2-2,once,TRBV29-1,-,TGCAGCGGCATTCAGGGTGCGGCCGGGGAGCTGTTTTTT,CSGIQGAAGELFF
TRBJ1-6,-,TRBV3-1/TRBV3-2,-,TGTGCCAGCAGCCAAACCAGGGACTCACCCCTCCACTTT,CASSQTRDSPLHF
TRBJ2-2,-,TRBV20-1,-,TGCAGTGCTAGTTGGCTCCCCGGGGAGCTGTTTTTT,CSASWLPGELFF
TRBJ1-1,few,TRBV5-1,-,TGCGCCAGCAAAAAAGAGACAGTATCGAACACTGAAGCTTTCTTT,CASKKETVSNTEAFF
TRBJ2-7,-,TRBV7-9,-,TGTGCCAGCAGCCTAAAAATCGGAGAGCAGTACTTC,CASSLKIGEQYF
TRBJ1-2,-,TRBV19,-,TGTGCCAGCTACTTGGACAGAGGTCATGGCTACACCTTC,CASYLDRGHGYTF
TRBJ2-1,-,TRBV28,TRBD1,TGTGCCAGCAGTTTACAAACCGGGACAGGGCCTGAGCAGTTCTTC,CASSLQTGTGPEQFF
TRBJ2-7,-,TRBV20-1,-,TGCAGTGCCCTCCGGGACCCAGAGCAGTACTTC,CSALRDPEQYF
TRBJ1-5,-,TRBV19,-,TGTGCCAGTACCAACAGGGCGGGAAGCAATCAGCCCCAGCATTTT,CASTNRAGSNQPQHF
TRBJ2-7,few,TRBV20-1,-,TGCAGTGCCCCCGTAGCCTACGAGCAGTACTTC,CSAPVAYEQYF
TRBJ1-2,-,TRBV2,-,TGTGCCAGCAGTGCATGGGACGGTGGCTACACCTTC,CASSAWDGGYTF
TRBJ2-7,-,TRBV7-2,-,TGTGCCAGCAGTTTCCAGGGGACTGCACCCTACGAGCAGTACTTC,CASSFQGTAPYEQYF
TRBJ2-3,-,TRBV10-1,TRBD2,TGCGCCAGCAGTGCTAGCGGGGGCTTTACGCAGTATTTT,CASSASGGFTQYF
TRBJ1-1,-,TRBV30,-,TGTGCCTGGACCAAGGTCCGGAAGAACACTGAAGCTTTCTTT,CAWTKVRKNTEAFF
TRBJ1-5,once,TRBV19,-,TGTGCCAGTAAGGGCAGCCCGAGGGAGCCCCAGCATTTT,CASKGSPREPQHF